This TCR beta chain was profiled in a study of regulatory T cells in long-lasting Graves disease. This clonotype showed up just a few times. Described time point: persistent/refractory GD, antithyroid drugs over 5 years with positive TRAb. PBMC-extracted RNA yielded the TCR library. Arm-PCR of CDR3 regions with iRepertoire HTBI primers generated TCR beta libraries. TCRdb processed the multiplex PCR reads anew with MiXCR; each CDR3 protein has one entry. The sample has 500,000 to 800,000 distinct CDR3 sequences, 30% seen once; the top ten hold about 42%. CDR1 and CDR2 (germline): MNHNS, SASEGT. V trimming: 7 bases; J trimming: 3 bases; junction bases outside the gene matches: 6. This CDR3 region has 14 residues.

The TCR was taken from a female donor with Graves disease. The starting material was peripheral blood mononuclear cells (PBMCs), obtained when the disease was refractory, from a patient treated with antithyroid drugs. V is TRBV6-1 and J is TRBJ1-5; TRBD1 matches at 7 bases. The CDR3 nucleotides read TGTGCCAGCAATTTGGGACAGCTCAATCAGCCCCAGCATTTT. Translating it yields CASNLGQLNQPQHF.